This T cell receptor beta chain is from a study of T cells after yellow fever vaccination. Findings and limits, study-wide: The presence of abundant clonotypes contaminating from the bulk population was possible in FACS-sorted repertoires.

This clonotype has just a few counts. As yet, its antigen is unknown. Unmatched junction bases numbered 8, after V lost 2 bases and J lost 7 bases. Germline loops: CDR1 MNHEY, CDR2 SVGAGI. The CDR3 has 16 residues. TCRdb recomputed calls from the 5' RACE reads with MiXCR, one row per CDR3 protein. The data show roughly 500,000 distinct CDR3 sequences, 19% seen once. The sequencing used PBMCs, collected 15 days after the yellow fever booster vaccination. This sequence joins TRBV6-5 and TRBJ1-5, with TRBD1 identical over 10 bases. This clonotype originated in a young man who received the YFV17D yellow fever vaccine. CDR3: CASSYGTGVRGQPQHF. The CDR3 DNA is TGTGCCAGCAGTTACGGGACAGGGGTCCGAGGGCAGCCCCAGCATTTT.